The 9 T cell receptor beta chains below all came from one sample that was sequenced in a study of blood T cell repertoires in COVID-19. TCRdb keeps only in-frame clones here, not all; method: immunoSEQ multiplex PCR. The table includes around 140,000 clones, 85% to 90% detected once. The sample comprised peripheral blood. These TCRs come from a man between 70 and 80 years old with active COVID-19.

The chain carries TRBV2 and TRBJ1-4, with D possibly matching TRBD1 (6 bases). CDR3 length equals 14 residues. The V and J ends lost 0 bases and 9 bases respectively, with 11 bases between them. Germline CDR1 is SNHLY and CDR2 is FYNNEI. The CDR3 sequence is CASSEAGTGKKLFF. CDR3 in DNA: TGTGCCAGCAGTGAAGCGGGAACAGGGAAAAAACTGTTTTTT.

This rearrangement joins TRBV5-4 to TRBJ2-7; 10 positions match TRBD1. Germline V CDR1 and CDR2: SGHNT, YYREEE (reference sequence). CDR3 length: 14 amino acids. V was pared by 5 bases and J by 6 bases, with 8 bases of the junction left unmatched. The CDR3 here is CASSPGQGTREQYF. In DNA, the CDR3 is TGTGCCAGCAGTCCGGGACAGGGGACCCGCGAGCAGTACTTC.

V and J are TRBV11-2 and TRBJ2-4; 12 nucleotides match TRBD2. The length of the CDR3 is 18 residues. The junction had 8 bases not matched to a gene; V was cut back by 5 bases and J by 0 bases. Germline V gene lookup returns CDR1 SGHAT and CDR2 FQNNGV. The CDR3 reads CASSERLAGELAKNIQYF. CDR3 coding DNA: TGTGCCAGCAGCGAAAGACTAGCGGGAGAGTTAGCCAAAAACATTCAGTACTTC.

This chain joins TRBV11-3 and TRBJ2-5; 9 nucleotides match TRBD1. Losses at the gene ends were 10 bases for V and 1 base for J; bases not matched to a gene: 10. Germline assignment: CDR1 SGHNT and CDR2 YENEEA. This CDR3 spans 15 amino acids. CDR3 DNA: TGTGCCACCCCCCGTGACAGGGGGATCCAAGAGACCCAGTACTTC. Translating gives CATPRDRGIQETQYF.

The chain recombines TRBV19 with TRBJ2-3; maybe TRBD2 (6 bases). Germline CDR1 LNHDA, CDR2 SQIVND (reference sequence). The CDR3 runs to 13 residues. The ends were cut back, 5 bases at V and 4 bases at J, with 10 bases in the middle. DNA of the CDR3: TGTGCCAGTAGTTCGACTAGAGCAGATACGCAGTATTTT. It codes for CASSSTRADTQYF.

The chain combines TRBV6-4 with TRBJ2-7, with 10 bases matching TRBD2. V lost 3 bases and J lost 2; bases outside the gene matches: 4. Looked up from germline, CDR1 is MRHNA and CDR2 is SNTAGT. The length of the CDR3 is 15 residues. This CDR3 is CASSELAGGPYEQYF. CDR3 nucleotide sequence: TGTGCCAGCAGTGAGTTAGCGGGAGGACCCTACGAGCAGTACTTC.

This rearrangement joins TRBV30 to TRBJ1-5; a weak D match, TRBD1 (6 bases). Germline V gene sequence: CDR1 GTSNPN, CDR2 SVGIG (reference sequence). The CDR3 length is 15 residues. Trimming pared 1 base from V and 3 bases from J, leaving 13 bases between. The CDR3 sequence: CAWSDLTGHNQPQHF. CDR3 sequence (DNA): TGTGCCTGGAGTGATCTCACAGGGCACAATCAGCCCCAGCATTTT.

The gene calls are TRBV5-5 and TRBJ2-2; 9 bases match TRBD1. Germline trimming cut 7 bases from V and 6 bases from J; bases unmatched to any gene: 10. This CDR3 is built from 15 residues. The germline gives CDR1 SGHKS, CDR2 YYEKEE (reference sequence). Written as DNA, the CDR3 is TGTGCCAGCTTTGGCCGGGACAGGGTTTCCGGGGAGCTGTTTTTT. Translating gives CASFGRDRVSGELFF.

The V and J genes are TRBV6-5 and TRBJ2-1, with 10 bases lining up with TRBD1. Germline V lookup: CDR1 MNHEY, CDR2 SVGAGI. With V trimmed by 2 bases and J by 6 bases, 4 bases remained unmatched. The length of the CDR3 is 15 residues. The CDR3 DNA reads TGTGCCAGCAGTTACCTTAGGGACAGGGGCAATGAGCAGTTCTTC. Protein: CASSYLRDRGNEQFF.